The clone carrying this TCR beta chain was seen once. The CDR3 totals 10 residues. V was pared by 6 bases and J by 10 bases, with 12 bases between. Germline CDR1 is SQVTM and CDR2 is ANQGSEA. Primers used in a second PCR of roughly 7 to 12 cycles were a sample-barcoded 5' primer and a J-beta primer mix. TCRdb re-analysed the 5' RACE reads in MiXCR, keeping a single row per CDR3 protein. Of 650,000 to 1,000,000 distinct CDR3 sequences listed, about half are singletons. The entry originates in a study of blood T cells in healthy people across ages. Sequencing was done on a sample of blood. V and J are TRBV29-1 and TRBJ2-5, with D maybe TRBD2 (5 bases). The TCR comes from a man aged 80 or over in good health. CDR3 residues: CSVADRGQYF. CDR3 coding DNA: TGCAGCGTAGCCGATCGGGGCCAGTACTTC. The full variable domain, rest sourced from reference TRBV29-1 and TRBJ2-5, is SAVISQKPSRDICQRGTSLTIQCQVDSQVTMMFWYRQQPGQSLTLIATANQGSEATYESGFVIDKFPISRPNLTFSTLTVSNMSPEDSSIYLCSVADRGQYFGPGTRLLVL.